This TCR beta chain was sequenced during a study of graft-versus-host responses after intestinal transplantation. Across the study: Induction with anti-thymocyte globulin, then tacrolimus and steroids for around three years, was given to all recipients.

Germline lookup yields CDR1 SGHTA and CDR2 FQGNSA. V was clipped by 0 bases and J by 3 bases, with 8 bases between them. CDR3 length equals 15 residues. A word on this clone: Its matching antigen is unknown.

Method: immunoSEQ multiplex PCR; TCRdb's copy keeps in-frame clones and lacks some. The top ten clones hold roughly 0.45% of a sample with fewer than 60,000 clones, about 81% of them seen once. This specimen consisted of unstimulated CD4+ T cells sorted from spleen or lymph node cells, obtained before transplant. This TCR derives from a human donor who was the organ donor for an intestinal transplant. The chain links TRBV7-2 to TRBJ2-2; D is undetermined. This CDR3 is CASSLAWSYTGELFF. CDR3 coding DNA: TGTGCCAGCAGCTTAGCGTGGAGTTACACCGGGGAGCTGTTTTTT.